This T cell receptor beta chain was identified during a study of CD8+CD57+ T cells in acquired aplastic anemia. The wider study: Mean DNA quantity obtained from sorted CD4+ and CD8+ cells was 3 to 4 ug. Study-wide results and limits: Researchers report that approximately 28 CD8+ CDR3 sequences appeared in both patients and controls. Any difference that existed in CD8+ Simpson's diversity between patients and controls was not significant.

Genomic DNA templated the TCR beta VDJ and CDR3 profiling. TCRdb itself ran the reads through MiXCR, one entry per CDR3 protein. The sample gives hundreds of thousands of distinct CDR3 sequences, 50% to 65% of which show up once; 1% to 1.5% is in the top ten. Comments on this clonotype: Its antigen remains unidentified.

This CDR3 is built from 13 residues. V lost 8 bases, J lost 12 bases, and 22 bases lay in between. Germline-derived CDR1 and CDR2 are SNHLY and FYNNEI. The authors sequenced patients whose flow cytometry had shown CD8+CD57+ cell expansion. This clonotype was obtained from a human donor with aplastic anemia. The rearrangement uses TRBV2 and TRBJ1-2; D is unresolved. What was sequenced was sorted CD4+, CD8+, or CD8+CD57+ T cells (not recorded which) from PBMCs. This CDR3 reads CASLTTVLSGNTF. DNA of the CDR3: TGTGCCAGCCTTACCACGGTCCTCTCTGGAAACACCTTC.